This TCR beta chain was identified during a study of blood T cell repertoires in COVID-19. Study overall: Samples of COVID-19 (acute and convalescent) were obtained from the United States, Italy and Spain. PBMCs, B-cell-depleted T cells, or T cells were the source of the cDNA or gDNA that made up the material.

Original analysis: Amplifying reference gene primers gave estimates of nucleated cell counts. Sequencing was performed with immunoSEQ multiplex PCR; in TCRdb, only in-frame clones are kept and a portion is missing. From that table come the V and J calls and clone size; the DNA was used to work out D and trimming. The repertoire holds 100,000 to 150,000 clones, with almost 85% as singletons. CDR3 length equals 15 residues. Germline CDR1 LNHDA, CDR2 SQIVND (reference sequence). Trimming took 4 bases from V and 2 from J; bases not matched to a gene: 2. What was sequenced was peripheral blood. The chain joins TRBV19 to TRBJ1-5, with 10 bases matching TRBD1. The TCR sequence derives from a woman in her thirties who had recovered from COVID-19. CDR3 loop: CASSTDRGGNQPQHF. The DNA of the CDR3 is TGTGCCAGTAGTACGGACAGGGGGGGCAATCAGCCCCAGCATTTT.